The next 31 T cell receptor beta chains were all read from a single sample in a study of response to subunit inactivated influenza vaccine. TCRdb redid the calling of the RT-PCR reads with MiXCR, one entry per CDR3 protein. The sample records 560,000 or so distinct CDR3 sequences, 6% to 9% being singletons. The sequencing here drew on PBMCs from blood, taken less than 30 months after vaccination. The receptor source for this set is a man aged 45-69 years who received an inactivated influenza vaccine.

The chain is built from TRBV4-1 and TRBJ1-6, with TRBD1 as a possible D gene (5 bases). Germline values: CDR1 MGHRA, CDR2 YSYEKL. The CDR3 length is 16 residues. V gave up 0 bases and J gave up 4 bases, with 10 bases separating them. This chain's CDR3 is CASSQDRAGYNSPLHF. In DNA, the CDR3 is TGCGCCAGCAGCCAAGATCGGGCAGGGTATAATTCACCCCTCCACTTT.

This clonotype appeared a few times. The rearrangement uses TRBV20-1 and TRBJ1-2; D uncertain. Trimming shortened V by 3 bases and J by 3 bases, and 11 bases separated the two germline ends. In germline, CDR1 is DFQATT, CDR2 SNEGSKA (reference sequence). This CDR3 spans 13 amino acids. The chain's CDR3 is CSARPRSDYGYTF. As DNA, the CDR3 is TGCAGTGCTAGGCCCAGGAGCGACTATGGCTACACCTTC.

This clonotype appeared a few times. This rearrangement joins TRBV5-5 to TRBJ1-5; D gene unclear. CDR3 length: 14 amino acids. V was pared by 0 bases and J by 2 bases, with 6 bases between. From germline, CDR1 is SGHKS and CDR2 YYEKEE (reference sequence). CDR3 nucleotides: TGTGCCAGCAGCTTGGGACACGGCAATCAGCCCCAGCATTTT. Translating it yields CASSLGHGNQPQHF.

This clonotype occurred a few times. Possible read error: a much larger clone is one base away. This chain joins TRBV12-3 or TRBV12-4 and TRBJ2-1; D remains ambiguous. This CDR3 is 11 amino acids long. Trimming stripped 5 bases from V and 5 bases from J, with 4 bases between. The CDR3 bases are TGTGCCAGCAGTACCAACAATGAGCAGTTCTTC. The encoded protein is CASSTNNEQFF.

V and J are TRBV7-2 and TRBJ1-2, with D unresolved. CDR1 SGHTA and CDR2 FQGNSA come from the germline V gene. With 2 bases removed from V and 2 bases from J, the gap between germline ends came to 9 bases. The CDR3 is 14 residues long. The CDR3, as DNA: TGTGCCAGCAGCTTATTAACAGTAAACTATGGCTACACCTTC. Protein sequence: CASSLLTVNYGYTF.

The chain combines TRBV12-3 or TRBV12-4 with TRBJ2-3; D is uncertain. V was trimmed by 6 bases and J by 5 bases, leaving 9 bases between them. The CDR3 extends over 12 amino acids. CDR3 DNA: TGTGCCAGCAGCCAGTCAAAAGATACGCAGTATTTT. It yields the protein CASSQSKDTQYF.

V is TRBV5-6 and J is TRBJ2-3; D possibly uses TRBD1 or TRBD2 (6 bases each). Per germline, CDR1 SGHDT and CDR2 YYEEEE. This CDR3 comprises 15 residues. V was trimmed by 2 bases and J by 2 bases, leaving 12 bases between them. The CDR3, as DNA: TGTGCCAGCAGCTTTGGGGGGCGGGCCACAGATACGCAGTATTTT. Its protein product is CASSFGGRATDTQYF.

This clonotype was seen more than once but under ten times. The gene calls are TRBV4-2 and TRBJ1-1, with 7 positions matching TRBD1. With 5 bases clipped from V and 4 bases from J, the junction kept 4 bases outside the gene matches. The germline V gene encodes CDR1 LGHNA and CDR2 YNFKEQ. This CDR3 comprises 13 residues. CDR3 sequence: CASSSGGGTEAFF. As DNA, the CDR3 is TGTGCCAGCAGCTCAGGGGGAGGCACTGAAGCTTTCTTT.

This clonotype was counted only a few times. The chain uses TRBV5-4 and TRBJ2-3; tentative D call: TRBD1 (7 bases). The germline gives CDR1 SGHNT, CDR2 YYREEE (reference sequence). V lost 4 bases and J lost 1, with 16 bases in between. CDR3 length equals 16 residues. The CDR3 loop reads CASSHDQGGGTDTQYF. In DNA form, the CDR3 reads TGTGCCAGCAGCCACGACCAGGGGGGAGGCACAGATACGCAGTATTTT.

This clonotype was seen ten or more times. This chain uses TRBV2 with TRBJ2-1; D remains unclear. From germline, CDR1 is SNHLY and CDR2 FYNNEI. The CDR3 loop spans 13 amino acids. Trimming took off 4 bases at V and 3 bases at J, with 7 bases between the two ends. CDR3 in amino acids: CASSAQVYNEQFF. CDR3 in DNA: TGTGCCAGCAGTGCTCAGGTCTACAATGAGCAGTTCTTC.

The chain recombines TRBV7-6 with TRBJ2-5; 7 positions match TRBD2. This CDR3 has 14 residues. The germline V gene encodes CDR1 SGHVS and CDR2 FNYEAQ. The V gene end was trimmed by 5 bases and the J gene end by 4 bases; junction bases not matched to a gene: 7. The CDR3 DNA reads as TGTGCCAGCAGCCTAGTAGCTAGCGGAGAGACCCAGTACTTC. Translating gives CASSLVASGETQYF.

This clonotype occurred many times. V usage is TRBV28 and J usage is TRBJ1-5; possibly TRBD1 for D (5 bases). The ends were cut back, 6 bases at V and 4 bases at J, with 13 bases in the middle. The CDR3 consists of 14 residues. Germline CDR1 and CDR2: MDHEN and SYDVKM. The CDR3 coding sequence is TGTGCCAGCAGCCGGGGGGTAGGGAATCAGCCCCAGCATTTT. Amino acid sequence: CASSRGVGNQPQHF.

This rearrangement joins TRBV18 to TRBJ2-3; no firm D call. V dropped 0 bases and J dropped 6 bases, with 7 bases sitting between them. Looked up from germline, CDR1 is KGHSH and CDR2 is LQKENI. The CDR3 has 13 amino acids. CDR3 in DNA: TGTGCCAGCTCACCACCTGTGGGGGATACGCAGTATTTT. This sequence encodes CASSPPVGDTQYF.

With regard to this clonotype: A much larger clonotype is one base distant, so this may be a read error. This chain links TRBV20-1 with TRBJ1-1; D call uncertain. CDR1 is DFQATT and CDR2 is SNEGSKA in the germline V gene (reference sequence). The CDR3 covers 12 residues. Trimming removed 1 base at V and 10 bases at J, with 13 bases between. CDR3 in amino acids: CSARAATSLAFF. Here the CDR3 DNA reads TGCAGTGCTAGAGCAGCGACAAGTCTAGCTTTCTTT.

This clonotype was counted ten times or more. The chain combines TRBV4-3 with TRBJ2-7; 10 bases align to TRBD2. From germline, CDR1 is LGHNA and CDR2 YSLEER. The V gene end was trimmed by 4 bases and the J gene end by 4 bases; junction bases not matched to a gene: 10. This CDR3 is built from 16 residues. This chain's CDR3 is CASSPTGLAGVYEQYF. The CDR3 DNA sequence: TGCGCCAGCAGCCCAACGGGGCTAGCGGGAGTATACGAGCAGTACTTC.

CDR3 residues: CSASEGSGNTIYF. CDR3 DNA sequence: TGCAGTGCTAGTGAAGGCTCTGGAAACACCATATATTTT. The chain joins TRBV20-1 to TRBJ1-3; D unresolved. The germline CDR1 and CDR2 sequences are DFQATT and SNEGSKA (reference sequence). This CDR3 contains 13 residues. Trimming took off 3 bases at V and 0 bases at J, with 6 bases between the two ends.

At least ten counts were recorded for this clonotype. The chain is built from TRBV24-1 and TRBJ2-2; 8 bases line up with TRBD2. The germline CDR1 and CDR2 sequences are KGHDR and SFDVKD. J gave up 3 bases and V 7 bases, and 3 bases lay outside the gene matches. The CDR3 is 14 residues long. The CDR3 protein is CATRTSVDTGELFF. CDR3 DNA: TGTGCCACCAGGACTAGCGTCGACACCGGGGAGCTGTTTTTT.

This clonotype was seen ten or more times. The chain combines TRBV6-1 with TRBJ1-1; D might be TRBD1 (5 bases). The germline V gene has CDR1 MNHNS and CDR2 SASEGT. Trimming took 7 bases from V and 3 from J, leaving 12 bases between them. The CDR3 covers 13 residues. The CDR3 DNA sequence: TGTGCCAGCATAAGACAGCCCCACACTGAAGCTTTCTTT. Its translation is CASIRQPHTEAFF.

V is TRBV10-3 and J is TRBJ2-1, with TRBD2 as a possible D gene (5 bases). Trimming cost V 5 bases and J 5 bases, with 25 bases left between them. This CDR3 has 18 residues. In germline, CDR1 is ENHRY, CDR2 SYGVKD. CDR3 sequence (DNA): TGTGCCATCAGTATGAAAACCGGGGTCCTACCAGGCAACAATGAGCAGTTCTTC. As protein: CAISMKTGVLPGNNEQFF.

This clonotype was detected a few times. The gene calls are TRBV15 and TRBJ2-1, with 9 nucleotides matching TRBD2. CDR3 size: 17 residues. Germline V gene data show CDR1 as LNHNV and CDR2 as YYDKDF (reference sequence). The junction had 5 bases not matched to a gene; V was cut back by 1 base and J by 1 base. CDR3 coding DNA: TGTGCCACCAGCAGAGGCGTGACTAGCGGTTCCTACAATGAGCAGTTCTTC. As protein: CATSRGVTSGSYNEQFF.

This clonotype appeared many times. The genes are TRBV29-1 and TRBJ2-3; 9 positions match TRBD2. J gave up 0 bases and V 4 bases, and 14 bases lay outside the gene matches. From germline, CDR1 is SQVTM and CDR2 ANQGSEA. CDR3 length: 18 amino acids. In nucleotides, the CDR3 is TGCAGCGTTGGTGGTAGCGGGGGCTCCGGGTTGAGCACAGATACGCAGTATTTT. Translated, it gives CSVGGSGGSGLSTDTQYF.

This clonotype was counted only a few times. V and J are TRBV3-1 and TRBJ1-4; TRBD1 agrees at 7 bases. The CDR3 contains 18 residues. From germline, CDR1 is LGHDT and CDR2 YNNKEL (reference sequence). Trimming took 5 bases from V and 3 from J; bases not matched to a gene: 15. The CDR3 protein is CASSSLSGGLAANEKLFF. In DNA, the CDR3 is TGTGCCAGCAGCTCGCTGTCAGGGGGTTTAGCGGCTAATGAAAAACTGTTTTTT.

This clonotype was seen a handful of times. J is TRBJ2-1 and V is TRBV6-1; TRBD2 aligns across 10 bases. The germline V gene encodes CDR1 MNHNS and CDR2 SASEGT. Losses at the gene ends were 6 bases for V and 1 base for J; bases not matched to a gene: 6. The CDR3 consists of 16 residues. The CDR3 here is CASRGASGGSYNEQFF. The CDR3, as DNA: TGTGCCAGCAGAGGTGCTAGCGGGGGTTCCTACAATGAGCAGTTCTTC.

This clonotype has a count of ten or more. This chain links TRBV6-2 or TRBV6-3 with TRBJ2-5; D is perhaps TRBD2 (6 bases). The CDR3 has 18 residues. Germline CDR1 reads MNHEY; CDR2 reads SVGEGT. Trimming removed 6 bases at V and 0 bases at J, with 23 bases between. The CDR3: CASRKSGLVGRYQETQYF. Here the CDR3 DNA reads TGTGCCAGCAGAAAGTCCGGACTCGTGGGGAGGTACCAAGAGACCCAGTACTTC.

Ten or more counts support this clonotype. The chain recombines TRBV29-1 with TRBJ2-4; 7 bases fit TRBD1. Germline V gene lookup returns CDR1 SQVTM and CDR2 ANQGSEA. CDR3 size: 15 residues. Trimming took 7 bases from V and 1 from J; bases not matched to a gene: 10. CDR3 nucleotide sequence: TGCAGCGCCAGGACAGGCGGTGTGGCCAAAAACATTCAGTACTTC. Translating gives CSARTGGVAKNIQYF.

This clonotype was recorded a few times. The rearrangement uses TRBV12-3 or TRBV12-4 and TRBJ2-5, with unresolved D. The CDR3 contains 13 residues. V was trimmed by 6 bases and J by 8 bases, leaving 16 bases between them. The CDR3 is CASSPDSRVTQYF. Here the CDR3 DNA reads TGTGCCAGCAGCCCAGATTCAAGAGTTACCCAGTACTTC.

V gene TRBV20-1 combines with J gene TRBJ1-2; D is perhaps TRBD1 (5 bases). Germline assignment: CDR1 DFQATT and CDR2 SNEGSKA (reference sequence). Trimming removed 0 bases at V and 1 base at J, with 12 bases between. The length of the CDR3 is 15 residues. The CDR3: CSARDVRGLNYGYTF. CDR3 nucleotides: TGCAGTGCTAGAGATGTCCGGGGACTTAACTATGGCTACACCTTC.

The chain uses TRBV4-2 and TRBJ1-3; the D is unclear. CDR1 and CDR2 from the germline V gene are LGHNA and YNFKEQ. V was trimmed by 0 bases and J by 0 bases, leaving 9 bases between them. The CDR3 contains 16 residues. In nucleotides, the CDR3 is TGTGCCAGCAGCCAAGATCTGTTCGGCTCTGGAAACACCATATATTTT. Translating gives CASSQDLFGSGNTIYF.

This clonotype was recorded a few times. The chain is built from TRBV20-1 and TRBJ2-7, with 9 bases that match TRBD1. The CDR3 runs 15 residues. Trimming at V came to 0 bases and at J to 6 bases, leaving 9 bases not matched to a gene. Looked up from germline, CDR1 is DFQATT and CDR2 is SNEGSKA (reference sequence). CDR3 sequence (DNA): TGCAGTGCTAGAGATTGGGGACAGGGAATTGGCGAGCAGTACTTC. It yields the protein CSARDWGQGIGEQYF.

This chain uses TRBV7-2 with TRBJ2-1; no definite D call. Trimming took off 4 bases at V and 10 bases at J, with 8 bases between the two ends. The CDR3 has 11 amino acids. Germline V lookup: CDR1 SGHTA, CDR2 FQGNSA. The CDR3 DNA sequence: TGTGCCAGCAGCTCCGCATGGGAGCAGTTCTTC. Amino acids: CASSSAWEQFF.

This clonotype was seen ten or more times. The chain recombines TRBV10-3 with TRBJ2-1; D is unresolved. Deletions cut 1 base from V and 6 bases from J, with 7 bases between. From germline, CDR1 is ENHRY and CDR2 SYGVKD. This CDR3 contains 13 residues. The CDR3 nucleotides are TGTGCCATCAGTGAGTGGGGTCCCAATGAGCAGTTCTTC. Its translation: CAISEWGPNEQFF.